Given below is one T cell receptor (beta chain) in context. The antigen remains undetermined. The ends were cut back, 6 bases at V and 2 bases at J, with 7 bases in the middle. The CDR3 runs to 12 residues. The germline V gene encodes CDR1 MNHEY and CDR2 SVGEGT. The TCRbeta library incorporated unique molecular identifiers. Via MiXCR, TCRdb re-called the PCR reads, giving one row per CDR3 protein. The table includes around 270,000 distinct CDR3 sequences, roughly 7.8% detected once. The data were obtained in a study of T-cell reconstitution after alpha-beta-depleted transplantation in children. General study findings and limits: Diversity and T-cell counts at one year after transplant derived mostly from new T cells. There were some patients whose high TCRbeta diversity at day 60 came from surviving recipient T cells and thymic progenitors.

The sequencing here drew on peripheral blood, taken 360 days after TCRalphabeta/CD19-depleted stem cell transplant. V and J are TRBV6-2 or TRBV6-3 and TRBJ2-5; D call uncertain. The origin of this receptor is a female patient aged 2-15 years who had a stem cell transplant for Fanconi anemia, so the T cells may come from the graft donor. The DNA of the CDR3 is TGTGCCAGCAGGCCCGAGCAAGAGACCCAGTACTTC. The encoded protein is CASRPEQETQYF.